These 31 T cell receptor beta chains originate from one sample sequenced in a study of blood T cell repertoires in COVID-19. Only in-frame clones appear in the TCRdb table, and some are missing; sequencing was by immunoSEQ multiplex PCR. The table includes roughly 140,000 clones, approximately 86% detected once. Sequenced input: peripheral blood. All receptors come from a woman in her seventies with acute or convalescent COVID-19.

The rearrangement joins TRBV6-5 to TRBJ1-3, with D uncertain. From germline, CDR1 is MNHEY and CDR2 SVGAGI. The CDR3 contains 13 residues. V shed 8 bases and J shed 0 bases, with 8 bases lying between them. The CDR3 region is CASEMSSGNTIYF. The CDR3 region has the DNA TGTGCCAGCGAGATGAGCTCTGGAAACACCATATATTTT.

The chain carries TRBV6-5 and TRBJ1-1, with 8 bases fitting TRBD1. CDR1 is MNHEY, CDR2 SVGAGI, per germline. The CDR3 extends over 15 amino acids. V shed 3 bases and J 1 base; nucleotides not matched to a gene: 4. The CDR3 DNA follows: TGTGCCAGCAGTTATCTCGGACAGGGGAACACTGAAGCTTTCTTT. It codes for CASSYLGQGNTEAFF.

The chain couples TRBV5-1 to TRBJ2-1, with 15 bases matching TRBD2. The germline CDR1 and CDR2 sequences are SGHRS and YFSETQ. The trim removed 2 bases at V and 8 bases at J, leaving 11 bases unmatched. The CDR3 covers 18 residues. The CDR3 loop reads CASSFVDMGTSGGHEQFF. The CDR3 DNA follows: TGCGCCAGCAGCTTTGTCGATATGGGGACTAGCGGGGGGCATGAGCAGTTCTTC.

This clone was seen a single time. The genes are TRBV13 and TRBJ1-2; TRBD1 matches 7 bases. V lost 4 bases to trimming and J lost 6 bases; unmatched junction nucleotides: 11. Germline V lookup: CDR1 PRHDT, CDR2 FYEKMQ (reference sequence). The CDR3 is made up of 15 amino acids. For the CDR3, the DNA is TGTGCCAGCAGCTCGAAACAGGGGCGGTTCCATGGCTACACCTTC. Protein sequence: CASSSKQGRFHGYTF.

This sequence joins TRBV4-1 and TRBJ2-1; TRBD2 aligns across 9 bases. This CDR3 is built from 16 residues. Trimming cost V 5 bases and J 2 bases; bases outside gene matches: 7. From germline, CDR1 is MGHRA and CDR2 YSYEKL. CDR3 nucleotide sequence: TGCGCCAGCAGCAATCTAGCGGGGCGCGCCTACAATGAGCAGTTCTTC. This sequence encodes CASSNLAGRAYNEQFF.

This clone was observed a single time. The chain recombines TRBV5-1 with TRBJ2-7; tentatively, D is TRBD1 (5 bases). The CDR3 contains 14 residues. Per germline, CDR1 SGHRS and CDR2 YFSETQ. V gave up 3 bases and J gave up 2 bases, with 12 bases separating them. For the CDR3, the DNA is TGCGCCAGCAGCTCCGCCAGGGCAACCTACGAGCAGTACGTC. It encodes CASSSARATYEQYV.

The chain employs TRBV7-9 and TRBJ2-1; D not resolved. Trimming took 1 base from V and 8 from J, leaving 18 bases between them. This CDR3 spans 16 amino acids. Germline values: CDR1 SEHNR, CDR2 FQNEAQ (reference sequence). The chain's CDR3 is CASSLGLSTLLDEQFF. In nucleotides, the CDR3 is TGTGCCAGCAGCTTAGGACTGTCGACTCTCTTGGATGAGCAGTTCTTC.

The rearrangement uses TRBV11-1 and TRBJ2-1, with D perhaps TRBD2 (6 bases). Trimming took 3 bases from V and 7 from J, leaving 13 bases between them. In germline, CDR1 is SGHAT, CDR2 FQDESV (reference sequence). This CDR3 has 14 residues. The DNA of the CDR3 is TGTGCCAGCAGCTTGGGGGGACTGGGGAATGAGCAGTTCTTC. Translating gives CASSLGGLGNEQFF.

The rearrangement joins TRBV27 to TRBJ2-7; D not resolved. Per the germline V gene, CDR1 is MNHEY and CDR2 is SMNVEV (reference sequence). V lost 6 bases, J lost 1 base, and 16 bases lay in between. CDR3 length: 15 amino acids. The CDR3 region is CASRTGSVLSYEQYF. The CDR3 DNA reads as TGTGCCAGCAGGACCGGGTCAGTGCTATCCTACGAGCAGTACTTC.

The rearrangement uses TRBV6-5 and TRBJ2-1, with TRBD1 matching over 9 bases. The length of the CDR3 is 15 residues. V shed 4 bases and J 4 bases; nucleotides not matched to a gene: 5. CDR1 is MNHEY and CDR2 is SVGAGI in the germline V gene. CDR3 residues: CASSLDRGEYNEQFF. Here the CDR3 DNA reads TGTGCCAGCAGTTTGGACAGGGGAGAATACAATGAGCAGTTCTTC.

The genes are TRBV9 and TRBJ2-2, with 8 nucleotides matching TRBD1. Trimming took 4 bases from V and 4 from J; bases not matched to a gene: 12. This CDR3 region has 17 residues. Germline V gene sequence: CDR1 SGDLS, CDR2 YYNGEE. The CDR3 sequence is CASSPTGTGRLTGELFF. The CDR3 DNA is TGTGCCAGCAGCCCGACCGGGACAGGTCGTCTCACCGGGGAGCTGTTTTTT. Filled out from reference TRBV9 and TRBJ2-2, the complete variable domain reads DSGVTQTPKHLITATGQRVTLRCSPRSGDLSVYWYQQSLDQGLQFLIQYYNGEERAKGNILERFSAQQFPDLHSELNLSSLELGDSALYFCASSPTGTGRLTGELFFGEGSRLTVL.

The V gene is TRBV4-1, the J gene TRBJ1-3; D is uncertain. The CDR3 sequence is 16 residues long. With 1 base removed from V and 0 bases from J, the gap between germline ends came to 10 bases. The germline gives CDR1 MGHRA, CDR2 YSYEKL. The CDR3 region has the DNA TGCGCCAGCAGCCAAGGACATCCGATCTCTGGAAACACCATATATTTT. This codes for CASSQGHPISGNTIYF.

The CDR3 nucleotides are TGTGCCAGCAGCCTGCTTGACAGGGTCCCTGGAAACACCATATATTTT. Encoded protein: CASSLLDRVPGNTIYF. This chain joins TRBV7-9 and TRBJ1-3; 7 bases match TRBD1. V was clipped by 5 bases and J by 2 bases; unmatched bases: 9. Germline lookup yields CDR1 SEHNR and CDR2 FQNEAQ (reference sequence). The CDR3 loop spans 16 amino acids.

V is TRBV24-1 and J is TRBJ1-2; the match to TRBD1 covers 7 bases. V shed 2 bases, J shed 3 bases, and the junction held 11 bases outside the gene matches. Germline lookup yields CDR1 KGHDR and CDR2 SFDVKD. The CDR3 totals 17 residues. CDR3: CATSDSNRGWGDYGYTF. DNA of the CDR3: TGTGCCACCAGTGATTCTAACAGGGGTTGGGGAGACTATGGCTACACCTTC.

The chain uses TRBV12-5 and TRBJ2-3, with 11 bases lining up with TRBD2. After removal of 5 bases from V and 3 bases from J, the junction contained 7 bases not matched to a gene. The CDR3 loop spans 16 amino acids. The germline V gene has CDR1 LGHNT and CDR2 FRNRAP. The CDR3 spells CASGQNSGGATDTQYF. In nucleotides, the CDR3 is TGTGCTAGTGGTCAAAATAGCGGGGGGGCTACAGATACGCAGTATTTT.

This sequence joins TRBV6-5 and TRBJ2-7; D possibly corresponds to TRBD1 (6 bases). Germline-derived CDR1 and CDR2 are MNHEY and SVGAGI. V dropped 10 bases and J dropped 2 bases, with 18 bases sitting between them. This CDR3 has 14 residues. CDR3 amino acids: CATSARQVTYEQYV. The CDR3 coding sequence is TGTGCCACCTCGGCTAGACAGGTGACCTACGAGCAGTACGTC.

V and J are TRBV7-8 and TRBJ2-7, with 8 nucleotides matching TRBD2. Trimming cost V 2 bases and J 7 bases; bases outside gene matches: 7. The CDR3 length is 14 residues. Germline assignment: CDR1 SGHVS and CDR2 FQNEAQ. CDR3 in amino acids: CASSLSGLAYEQYV. The CDR3 bases are TGTGCCAGCAGCTTAAGTGGACTAGCATATGAGCAGTACGTC.

The J gene is TRBJ1-4, the V gene TRBV5-1; 7 bases line up with TRBD1. Trimming at V came to 6 bases and at J to 8 bases, leaving 10 bases not matched to a gene. The germline V gene encodes CDR1 SGHRS and CDR2 YFSETQ. CDR3 length: 14 residues. The CDR3 is CASTHGGGREKLFF. CDR3 sequence (DNA): TGCGCCAGCACTCATGGAGGGGGCCGGGAAAAACTGTTTTTT.

The V and J genes are TRBV4-1 and TRBJ1-6; possibly TRBD1 for D (5 bases). This CDR3 has 20 amino acids. V was shortened by 1 base and J by 0 bases, with 19 bases between the two germline ends. The germline V gene encodes CDR1 MGHRA and CDR2 YSYEKL. CDR3 DNA sequence: TGCGCCAGCAGCCAAGTATCACAGGACACCTGGGCCTCCTATAATTCACCCCTCCACTTT. Amino acid sequence: CASSQVSQDTWASYNSPLHF.

This clone was observed a few times. This chain links TRBV9 with TRBJ1-1; 8 nucleotides match TRBD1. Per germline, CDR1 SGDLS and CDR2 YYNGEE. This CDR3 comprises 16 residues. With 1 base clipped from V and 6 bases from J, the junction kept 11 bases outside the gene matches. The CDR3 DNA reads TGTGCCAGCAGCGTACACCTAGGACAGGGCAAGGCTGAAGCTTTCTTT. Its translation is CASSVHLGQGKAEAFF.

The chain has TRBV19 and TRBJ1-2; TRBD1 matches 9 bases. Germline V gene sequence: CDR1 LNHDA, CDR2 SQIVND (reference sequence). With V trimmed by 3 bases and J by 2 bases, 1 base remained unmatched. The CDR3 is 14 residues long. As DNA, the CDR3 is TGTGCCAGTAGTATCGGGACAGGGAACTATGGCTACACCTTC. This translates into CASSIGTGNYGYTF.

The chain recombines TRBV24-1 with TRBJ2-2; D might be TRBD1 (5 bases). CDR1 is KGHDR, CDR2 SFDVKD, per germline. The V gene lost 4 bases and the J gene lost 3 bases, with 8 bases spanning the gap. There are 14 residues in the CDR3. The CDR3 loop reads CATSDPRDTGELFF. Here the CDR3 DNA reads TGTGCCACCAGTGACCCCAGGGACACCGGGGAGCTGTTTTTT.

The rearrangement joins TRBV12-3 or TRBV12-4 to TRBJ1-5, with D maybe TRBD1 (5 bases). The CDR3 is made up of 13 amino acids. Trimming cost V 3 bases and J 7 bases, with 10 bases left between them. The CDR3 sequence: CASSFDRRQPQHF. The CDR3 nucleotides are TGTGCCAGCAGTTTTGACAGAAGACAGCCCCAGCATTTT.

This clone turned up a few times. The gene calls are TRBV30 and TRBJ1-6; TRBD1 matches at 9 bases. This CDR3 spans 14 amino acids. The germline V gene has CDR1 GTSNPN and CDR2 SVGIG (reference sequence). Unmatched junction bases numbered 6, after V lost 2 bases and J lost 10 bases. DNA of the CDR3: TGTGCCTGGAGTAGAGACAGGGGGGCCTCACCCCTCCACTTT. It codes for CAWSRDRGASPLHF.

On this clone: This sample includes further DNA sequences coding for the same CDR3. CDR3 loop: CASSFSGVTDTQYF. For the CDR3, the DNA is TGTGCCAGCAGCTTTAGCGGGGTGACAGATACGCAGTATTTT. This chain connects TRBV7-2 to TRBJ2-3, with 8 bases matching TRBD2. There are 14 residues in the CDR3. The V gene end was trimmed by 3 bases and the J gene end by 3 bases; junction bases not matched to a gene: 2. CDR1 SGHTA and CDR2 FQGNSA come from the germline V gene.

The gene calls are TRBV19 and TRBJ1-4; D is undetermined. Germline-derived CDR1 and CDR2 are LNHDA and SQIVND (reference sequence). V lost 1 base, J lost 10 bases, and 16 bases lay in between. There are 15 residues in the CDR3. The DNA for the CDR3 is TGTGCCAGTAGTATAGTTGGTCGGTCTGGCGGAAAACTGTTTTTT. This sequence encodes CASSIVGRSGGKLFF.

The V call is TRBV14, the J call TRBJ2-7, with TRBD1 matching over 8 bases. Germline V CDR1 and CDR2: SGHDN, FVKESK. The junction had 14 bases not matched to a gene; V was cut back by 4 bases and J by 6 bases. The CDR3 totals 16 residues. The CDR3 here is CASSPITGTGGGEQYF. DNA of the CDR3: TGTGCCAGCAGCCCAATAACCGGGACAGGAGGGGGCGAGCAGTACTTC.

The gene calls are TRBV28 and TRBJ1-6; possible D gene TRBD1, 6 bases. This CDR3 has 20 amino acids. Germline values: CDR1 MDHEN, CDR2 SYDVKM. V was pared by 2 bases and J by 7 bases, with 27 bases between. The CDR3 loop is CASSLREGKQGRSSNSPLHF. In nucleotides, the CDR3 is TGTGCCAGCAGTTTACGGGAGGGGAAACAGGGAAGGTCTTCGAATTCACCCCTCCACTTT.

The V gene is TRBV28, the J gene TRBJ1-5, with D perhaps matching TRBD1 (6 bases). There are 13 residues in the CDR3. Trimming pared 7 bases from V and 9 bases from J, leaving 16 bases between. Germline loops: CDR1 MDHEN, CDR2 SYDVKM. The CDR3 region is CASIRGTSGPQHF. DNA for the CDR3: TGTGCCAGCATAAGGGGGACCTCGGGGCCCCAGCATTTT.

V gene TRBV3-1 (or the pseudogene TRBV3-2) combines with J gene TRBJ2-3, with unresolved D. The V end was cut by 6 bases, the J end by 6 bases, with 13 bases between. This CDR3 comprises 13 residues. Looked up from germline, CDR1 is LGHDT and CDR2 is YNNKEL (reference sequence). The CDR3: CASRGYALDTQYF. CDR3 nucleotide sequence: TGTGCCAGCAGGGGCTACGCATTGGATACGCAGTATTTT.

V usage is TRBV18 and J usage is TRBJ1-1; no reliable D call. Trimming cost V 2 bases and J 4 bases, with 8 bases left between them. This CDR3 is built from 13 residues. The germline CDR1 and CDR2 sequences are KGHSH and LQKENI. This CDR3 is CASSPSEGTEAFF. The DNA of the CDR3 is TGTGCCAGCTCACCAAGCGAGGGCACTGAAGCTTTCTTT.